Reported below is one TCR beta chain. This clone came up once. Its target antigen remains unknown. The sample holds no much larger clone one base away, and base qualities are not on file. Each PCR received spiked-in synthetic TCR analog templates so that absolute template abundance could be estimated from read counts. The immunoSEQ assay was used to amplify TCRbeta CDR3 regions from genomic DNA with bias-controlled V and J gene primers. Sequencing of rearranged TCRbeta segments was performed at approximately 20X coverage. The original methods were these. Clustering was used to correct sequencing errors, and CDR3s were annotated against IMGT to assign V, D and J genes. Only productive TCRbeta rearrangements were used in downstream analyses, excluding out-of-frame or stop-codon sequences. To compute clonality, Shannon entropy was normalized by the log of the number of unique productive sequences and then subtracted from one. Clones differing between time points or between blood and tumor were identified using Fisher's exact test with Benjamini-Hochberg correction, with an adjusted p below 0.01 applied as the threshold. This immuneACCESS table, as held by TCRdb, lists in-frame sequences with V and J called but not all clones. Of the missing ones, under half trace to an unresolved V gene in checked studies; the others have no known cause. V and J calls and clone size are given by that table; D and trimming were obtained from the DNA. The sample records some 53,000 clones, roughly 80% of which are singletons. The ten largest clonotypes hold approximately 3.3% of the sample.

The CDR3 numbers 16 residues from cysteine through phenylalanine. Only the CDR3 portion is preserved as DNA: 48 bases, with reading frame beginning at the first base. V and J lose 0 bases and 14 bases, and a span of 24 bases separates them. CDR1 and CDR2 are drawn from the germline V gene (reference sequence): SGHKS, YYEKEE. The sample originates from a study of PD-L1 blockade in urothelial cancer listed by TCRdb under 2017. For the wider study: Every patient began therapy in about 2014 and was given atezolizumab 1,200 mg intravenously every 3 weeks. The study, an exploratory multi-omic analysis, examined somatic, immune and clinical correlates of response to PD-L1 blockade with atezolizumab in urothelial cancer. A median of roughly 140,000 T cells and 83,000 or so unique TCRs was obtained from blood samples, and a median clonality of roughly 0.08 was observed. About 10 patients achieved durable clinical benefit and approximately 19 did not. Pretreatment tumor samples and matched peripheral blood, collected serially before and after atezolizumab treatment, underwent TCR sequencing. Durable clinical benefit meant progression-free survival longer than 6 months, and TCR features were also tested against progression-free and overall survival. In the same patients who had TCR sequencing, pretreatment tumors also underwent whole exome sequencing and RNA sequencing. An ECOG performance status of 0 or 1 was recorded for the patients, and 0 to 3 prior chemotherapy regimens had been received by the patients. Pretreatment blood TCR-seq was available for around 29 patients, at least one posttreatment blood collection was obtained for 25 or so patients, and tumor TCR-seq was available for 25 or so patients. Blood samples were analyzed at 3 weeks after treatment start (second dose) and at 6 weeks after treatment start. About nine tenths of the roughly 29 patients were males with bladder-origin urothelial cancer, and about 65% of the roughly 30 reported a prior smoking history.

Overall study outcomes, separate from this receptor: Small sample size (n ≈ 30) and many exploratory analyses mean the results are intended to be hypothesis-generating. Improved progression-free and overall survival was found to be associated with pretreatment peripheral blood TCR clonality below the median. At 3 weeks after the start of treatment, tumor-associated TCR clones in peripheral blood had expanded more in patients with durable benefit (n ≈ 22, p = 0.022).

A total of under 35 patients with locally advanced or metastatic urothelial carcinoma, treated at Memorial Sloan Kettering on a trial protocol, made up the cohort. Peripheral blood mononuclear cells were collected from each patient pretreatment and during treatment, giving between 1 and 8 total time points per patient. The Qiagen DNeasy Blood extraction kit was used to purify genomic DNA from total PBMCs and from tumor samples. PBMCs were collected pretreatment and during treatment and were isolated and stored as previously described. This receptor was obtained from a man between 65 and 80 years old with urothelial cancer. The chain links TRBV5-5 with TRBJ1-3, with the D gene call left open. Sequenced material: PBMCs, taken around atezolizumab (anti-PD-L1) treatment. DNA sequence: TGTGCCAGCAGCTTGGTTATCGTGGGATCCCAGTCCGGGGTATATTTT. Translated, this is CASSLVIVGSQSGVYF.